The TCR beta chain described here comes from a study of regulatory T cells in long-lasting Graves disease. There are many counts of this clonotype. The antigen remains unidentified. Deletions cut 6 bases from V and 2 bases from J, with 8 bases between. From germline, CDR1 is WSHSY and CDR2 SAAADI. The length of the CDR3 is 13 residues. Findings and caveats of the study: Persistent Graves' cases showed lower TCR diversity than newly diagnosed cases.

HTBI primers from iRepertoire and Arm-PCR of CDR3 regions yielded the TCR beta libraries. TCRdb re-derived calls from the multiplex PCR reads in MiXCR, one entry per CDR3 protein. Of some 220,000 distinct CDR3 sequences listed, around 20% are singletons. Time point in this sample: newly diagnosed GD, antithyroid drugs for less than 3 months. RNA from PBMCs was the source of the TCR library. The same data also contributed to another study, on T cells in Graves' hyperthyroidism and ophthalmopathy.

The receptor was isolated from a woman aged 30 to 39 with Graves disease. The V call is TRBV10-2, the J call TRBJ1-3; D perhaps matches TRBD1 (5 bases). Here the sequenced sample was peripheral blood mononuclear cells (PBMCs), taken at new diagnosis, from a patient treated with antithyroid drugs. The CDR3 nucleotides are TGCGCCAGCAGCAGGGTACCTGGAAACACCATATATTTT. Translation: CASSRVPGNTIYF.